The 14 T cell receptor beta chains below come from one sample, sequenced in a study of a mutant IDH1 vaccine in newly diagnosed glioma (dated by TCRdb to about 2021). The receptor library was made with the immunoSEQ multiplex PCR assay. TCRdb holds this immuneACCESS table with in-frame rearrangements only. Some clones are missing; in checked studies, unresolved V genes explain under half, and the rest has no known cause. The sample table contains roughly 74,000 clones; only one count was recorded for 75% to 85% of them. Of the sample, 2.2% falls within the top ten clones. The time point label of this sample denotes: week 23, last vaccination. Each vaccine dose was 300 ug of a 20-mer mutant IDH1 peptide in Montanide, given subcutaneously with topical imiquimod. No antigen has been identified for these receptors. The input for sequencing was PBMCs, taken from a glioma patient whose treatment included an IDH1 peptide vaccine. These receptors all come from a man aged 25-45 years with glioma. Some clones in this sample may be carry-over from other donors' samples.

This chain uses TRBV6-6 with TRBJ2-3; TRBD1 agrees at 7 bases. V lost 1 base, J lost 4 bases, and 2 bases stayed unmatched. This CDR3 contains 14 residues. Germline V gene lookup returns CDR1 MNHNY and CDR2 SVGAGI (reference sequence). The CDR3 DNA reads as TGTGCCAGCAGTTACTGGCAGGGGGCAGATACGCAGTATTTT. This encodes CASSYWQGADTQYF.

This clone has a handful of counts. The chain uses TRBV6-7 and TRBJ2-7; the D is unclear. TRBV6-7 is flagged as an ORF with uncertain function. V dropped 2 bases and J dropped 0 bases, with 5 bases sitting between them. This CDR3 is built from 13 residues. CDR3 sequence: CASSYHRSYEQYF. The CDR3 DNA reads TGTGCCAGCAGTTACCACCGCTCCTACGAGCAGTACTTC.

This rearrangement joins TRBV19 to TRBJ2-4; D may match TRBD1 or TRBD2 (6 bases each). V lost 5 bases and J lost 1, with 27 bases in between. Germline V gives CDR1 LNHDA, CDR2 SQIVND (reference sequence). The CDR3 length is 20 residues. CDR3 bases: TGTGCCAGTAGTCTAACCCGGGACCTGGGGGCCGGGGGTGCCAAAAACATTCAGTACTTC. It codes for CASSLTRDLGAGGAKNIQYF.

CDR3 protein: CASKLQGIYISGNTIYF. DNA of the CDR3: TGTGCCAGCAAGCTTCAGGGGATCTATATCTCTGGAAACACCATATATTTT. The J gene is TRBJ1-3, the V gene TRBV2; D might be TRBD1 (6 bases). This CDR3 spans 17 amino acids. The V and J ends lost 7 bases and 0 bases respectively, with 19 bases between them. Germline V lookup: CDR1 SNHLY, CDR2 FYNNEI.

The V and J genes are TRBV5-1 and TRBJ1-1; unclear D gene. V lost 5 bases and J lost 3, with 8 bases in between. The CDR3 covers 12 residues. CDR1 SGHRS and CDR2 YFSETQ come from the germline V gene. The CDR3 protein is CASSTGYTEAFF. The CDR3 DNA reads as TGCGCCAGCAGTACGGGGTACACTGAAGCTTTCTTT.

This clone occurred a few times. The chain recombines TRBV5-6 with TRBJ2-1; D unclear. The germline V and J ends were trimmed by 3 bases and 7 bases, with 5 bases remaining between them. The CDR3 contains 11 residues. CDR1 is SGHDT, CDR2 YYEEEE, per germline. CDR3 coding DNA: TGTGCCAGCAGCTCACAGAATGAGCAGTTCTTC. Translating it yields CASSSQNEQFF.

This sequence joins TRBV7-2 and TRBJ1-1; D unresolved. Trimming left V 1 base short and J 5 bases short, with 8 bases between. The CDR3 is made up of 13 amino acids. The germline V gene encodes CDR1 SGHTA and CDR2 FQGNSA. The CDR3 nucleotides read TGTGCCAGCAGCTTAGGGTTGTGGACTGAAGCTTTCTTT. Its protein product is CASSLGLWTEAFF.

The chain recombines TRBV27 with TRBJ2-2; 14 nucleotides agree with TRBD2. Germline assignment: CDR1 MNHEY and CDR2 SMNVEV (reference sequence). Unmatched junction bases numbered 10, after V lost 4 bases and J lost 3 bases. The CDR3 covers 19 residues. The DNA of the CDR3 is TGTGCCAGCAGTTCAACCGGGACTAGCGGGAGAGGGTACACCGGGGAGCTGTTTTTT. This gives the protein CASSSTGTSGRGYTGELFF.

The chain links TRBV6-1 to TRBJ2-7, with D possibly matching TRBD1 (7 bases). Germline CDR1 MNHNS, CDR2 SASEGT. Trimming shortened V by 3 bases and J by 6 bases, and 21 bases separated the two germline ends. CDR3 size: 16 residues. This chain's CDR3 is CASSDPYRGLTIEQYF. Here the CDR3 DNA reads TGTGCCAGCAGTGACCCATACAGGGGACTTACGATCGAGCAGTACTTC.

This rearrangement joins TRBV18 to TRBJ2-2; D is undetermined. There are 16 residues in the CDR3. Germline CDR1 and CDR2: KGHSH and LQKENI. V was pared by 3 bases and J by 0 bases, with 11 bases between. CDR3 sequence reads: CASSPSQIANTGELFF. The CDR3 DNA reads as TGTGCCAGCTCACCGTCACAGATCGCGAACACCGGGGAGCTGTTTTTT.

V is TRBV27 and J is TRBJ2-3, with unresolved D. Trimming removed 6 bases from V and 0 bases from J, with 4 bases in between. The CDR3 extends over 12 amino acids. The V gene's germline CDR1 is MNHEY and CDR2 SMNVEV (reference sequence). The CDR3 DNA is TGTGCCAGCAGCCCGAGCACAGATACGCAGTATTTT. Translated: CASSPSTDTQYF.

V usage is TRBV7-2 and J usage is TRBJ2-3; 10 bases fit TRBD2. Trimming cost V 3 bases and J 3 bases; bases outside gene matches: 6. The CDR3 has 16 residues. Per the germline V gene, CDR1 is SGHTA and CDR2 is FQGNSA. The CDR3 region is CASSLIAGGGTDTQYF. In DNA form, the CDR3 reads TGTGCCAGCAGCTTGATAGCGGGGGGTGGGACAGATACGCAGTATTTT.

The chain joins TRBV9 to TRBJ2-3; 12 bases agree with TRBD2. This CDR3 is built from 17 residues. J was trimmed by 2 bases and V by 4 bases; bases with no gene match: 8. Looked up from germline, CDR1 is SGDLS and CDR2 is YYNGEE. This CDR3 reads CASSPYWTSGDTDTQYF. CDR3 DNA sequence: TGTGCCAGCAGCCCCTATTGGACTAGCGGGGACACAGATACGCAGTATTTT. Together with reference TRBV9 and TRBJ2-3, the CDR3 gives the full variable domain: DSGVTQTPKHLITATGQRVTLRCSPRSGDLSVYWYQQSLDQGLQFLIQYYNGEERAKGNILERFSAQQFPDLHSELNLSSLELGDSALYFCASSPYWTSGDTDTQYFGPGTRLTVL.

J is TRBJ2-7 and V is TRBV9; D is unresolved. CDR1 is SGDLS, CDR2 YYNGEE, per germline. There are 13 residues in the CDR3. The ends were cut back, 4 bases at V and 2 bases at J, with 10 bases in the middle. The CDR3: CASSKGSAYEQYF. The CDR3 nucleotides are TGTGCCAGCAGCAAAGGGTCAGCCTACGAGCAGTACTTC.